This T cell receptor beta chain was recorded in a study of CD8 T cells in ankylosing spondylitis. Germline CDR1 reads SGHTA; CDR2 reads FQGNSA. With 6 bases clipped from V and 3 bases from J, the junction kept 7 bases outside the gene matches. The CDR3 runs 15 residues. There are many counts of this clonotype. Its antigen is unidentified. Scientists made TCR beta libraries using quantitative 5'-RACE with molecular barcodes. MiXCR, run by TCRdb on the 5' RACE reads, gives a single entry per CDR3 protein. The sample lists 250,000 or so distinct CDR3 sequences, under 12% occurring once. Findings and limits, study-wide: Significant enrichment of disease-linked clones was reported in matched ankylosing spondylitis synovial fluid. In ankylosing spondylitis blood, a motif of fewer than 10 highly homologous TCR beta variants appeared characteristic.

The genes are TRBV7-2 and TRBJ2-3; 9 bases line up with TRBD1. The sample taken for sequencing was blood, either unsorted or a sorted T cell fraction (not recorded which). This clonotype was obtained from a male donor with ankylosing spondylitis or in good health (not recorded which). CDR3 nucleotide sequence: TGTGCCAGCAGTACCGGGACAGGGCGGACAGATACGCAGTATTTT. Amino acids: CASSTGTGRTDTQYF.